This entry describes one T cell receptor beta chain. Antigen: not known. This entry is derived from a study of cytotoxic CD8 clonotypes in ibrutinib-treated CLL. Findings and limits, study-wide: Starting clonality was above that of age-matched healthy donors and tracked circulating CD8+ T-cell counts.

Trimming shortened V by 5 bases and J by 6 bases, and 13 bases separated the two germline ends. This CDR3 has 14 residues. Looked up from germline, CDR1 is ENHRY and CDR2 is SYGVKD. Here immunoSEQ multiplex PCR was the method, and the copy in TCRdb shows in-frame clones only, minus some. The sample carries 130,000 or so clones, 77% recorded once. The receptor was isolated from a human donor with chronic lymphocytic leukemia. The V and J genes are TRBV10-3 and TRBJ2-2; D may be TRBD1 (8 bases). This specimen consisted of PBMCs, obtained after 12 months of ibrutinib treatment. The CDR3 spells CAISFTGGAGELFF. In DNA form, the CDR3 reads TGTGCCATCAGTTTTACAGGGGGGGCCGGGGAGCTGTTTTTT.